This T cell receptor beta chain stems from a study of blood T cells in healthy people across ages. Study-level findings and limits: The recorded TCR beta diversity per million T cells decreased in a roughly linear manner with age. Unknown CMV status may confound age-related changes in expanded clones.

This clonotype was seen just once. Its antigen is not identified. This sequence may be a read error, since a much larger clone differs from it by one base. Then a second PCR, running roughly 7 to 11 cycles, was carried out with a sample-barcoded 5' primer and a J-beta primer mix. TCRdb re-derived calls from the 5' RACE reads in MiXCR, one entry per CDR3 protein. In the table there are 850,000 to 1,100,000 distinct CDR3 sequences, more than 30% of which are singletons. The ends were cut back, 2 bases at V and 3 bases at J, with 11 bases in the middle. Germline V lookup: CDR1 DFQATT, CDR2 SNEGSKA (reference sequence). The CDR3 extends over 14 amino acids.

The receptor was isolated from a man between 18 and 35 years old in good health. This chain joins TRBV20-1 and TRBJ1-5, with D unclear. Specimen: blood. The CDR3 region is CSARPIPDNQPQHF. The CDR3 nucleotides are TGCAGTGCTAGACCCATACCCGACAATCAGCCCCAGCATTTT.